Presented here are 24 T cell receptor beta chains from one specimen sequenced in a study of T cells after yellow fever vaccination. TCRdb reprocessed the 5' RACE reads with MiXCR, giving one entry per CDR3 protein. Of approximately 550,000 distinct CDR3 sequences in the sample, approximately 13% are singletons; the top ten hold more than 13%. The starting material was PBMCs, obtained on the day of the yellow fever booster vaccination. Source of these receptors: a man aged 25 to 45 who received the YFV17D yellow fever vaccine.

The CDR3 sequence: CASSRGLNTDTQYF. The DNA for the CDR3 is TGTGCCAGTTCTCGGGGGCTGAACACAGATACGCAGTATTTT. J is TRBJ2-3 and V is TRBV19; tentatively, D is TRBD1 or TRBD2 (6 bases each). V lost 8 bases, J lost 2 bases, and 14 bases lay in between. Per germline, CDR1 LNHDA and CDR2 SQIVND (reference sequence). This CDR3 has 14 residues.

This clonotype was detected once. DNA of the CDR3: TGCAGTGCTAGCCAGACAGGGGGATTCCAAGAGACCCAGTACTTC. It specifies CSASQTGGFQETQYF. This rearrangement joins TRBV20-1 to TRBJ2-5, with 9 bases fitting TRBD1. Germline values: CDR1 DFQATT, CDR2 SNEGSKA (reference sequence). J gave up 1 base and V 3 bases, and 6 bases lay outside the gene matches. CDR3 length equals 15 residues.

The chain links TRBV6-5 to TRBJ2-3; TRBD2 aligns across 7 bases. Germline V gene data show CDR1 as MNHEY and CDR2 as SVGAGI. With 0 bases clipped from V and 6 bases from J, the junction kept 6 bases outside the gene matches. The CDR3 is 15 residues long. CDR3 coding DNA: TGTGCCAGCAGTTACTCACCGGGACTACGGGATACGCAGTATTTT. Its translation: CASSYSPGLRDTQYF.

This clonotype was found many times. The chain employs TRBV7-2 and TRBJ1-5; D is uncertain. CDR3 length equals 14 residues. Germline loops: CDR1 SGHTA, CDR2 FQGNSA. V was pared by 4 bases and J by 2 bases, with 9 bases between. DNA for the CDR3: TGTGCCAGCAGCTCCCAGGCGGGCAATCAGCCCCAGCATTTT. This gives the protein CASSSQAGNQPQHF.

The sample holds a few counts of this clonotype. The chain combines TRBV10-3 with TRBJ2-1; TRBD2 aligns across 8 bases. Germline V gene lookup returns CDR1 ENHRY and CDR2 SYGVKD. V shed 6 bases and J 6 bases; nucleotides not matched to a gene: 4. There are 13 residues in the CDR3. The CDR3 sequence is CAISSREGNEQFF. CDR3 DNA: TGTGCCATCAGCAGCCGGGAGGGCAATGAGCAGTTCTTC.

This clonotype showed up just once. The chain has TRBV19 and TRBJ2-5; D unresolved. The CDR3 is 13 residues long. CDR1 and CDR2 (germline): LNHDA, SQIVND (reference sequence). The V and J ends lost 6 bases and 5 bases respectively, with 13 bases between them. The CDR3 DNA sequence: TGTGCCAGTAGACTTACTTCAACCGAGACCCAGTACTTC. This gives the protein CASRLTSTETQYF.

The rearrangement links TRBV5-1 to TRBJ1-2; no definite D call. V dropped 10 bases and J dropped 4 bases, with 17 bases sitting between them. Germline CDR1 and CDR2: SGHRS and YFSETQ. CDR3 size: 13 residues. The CDR3 DNA reads as TGCGCCGAGCGTGCTGCGGGAACCTATGGCTACACCTTC. This gives the protein CAERAAGTYGYTF.

This clonotype was observed a few times. The chain is built from TRBV7-2 and TRBJ2-7; D is unclear. The CDR3 covers 15 residues. CDR1 and CDR2 from the germline V gene are SGHTA and FQGNSA. Between the trimmed V and J ends, which lost 4 bases and 4 bases, there was a span of 17 bases. Here the CDR3 reads CASSSGASSSYEQYF. The CDR3 DNA sequence: TGTGCCAGCAGCTCTGGAGCTAGTTCTTCGTACGAGCAGTACTTC.

This clonotype has just a few counts. The chain employs TRBV29-1 and TRBJ2-5, with a possible D match to TRBD1 (5 bases). This CDR3 spans 15 amino acids. The V end was cut by 4 bases, the J end by 1 base, with 16 bases between. Germline lookup yields CDR1 SQVTM and CDR2 ANQGSEA. The CDR3 DNA follows: TGCAGCGTTGTAGGGGAAATGCAGACCCAAGAGACCCAGTACTTC. Protein sequence: CSVVGEMQTQETQYF.

The V call is TRBV3-1, the J call TRBJ1-1, with no clear D. V dropped 4 bases and J dropped 10 bases, with 13 bases sitting between them. This CDR3 comprises 12 residues. Germline CDR1 is LGHDT and CDR2 is YNNKEL (reference sequence). The CDR3 is CASSRRWAPAFF. The CDR3 DNA sequence: TGTGCCAGCAGCCGCCGCTGGGCGCCAGCTTTCTTT.

This clonotype was seen ten or more times. The chain uses TRBV2 and TRBJ1-1, with D unclear. The ends were cut back, 2 bases at V and 1 base at J, with 5 bases in the middle. CDR3 length equals 13 residues. Germline CDR1 SNHLY, CDR2 FYNNEI. Here the CDR3 reads CASSELENTEAFF. CDR3 nucleotides: TGTGCCAGCAGTGAATTAGAGAACACTGAAGCTTTCTTT. The full variable domain, with the rest looked up from reference TRBV2 and TRBJ1-1, is EPEVTQTPSHQVTQMGQEVILRCVPISNHLYFYWYRQILGQKVEFLVSFYNNEISEKSEIFDDQFSVERPDGSNFTLKIRSTKLEDSAMYFCASSELENTEAFFGQGTRLTVV.

The gene calls are TRBV7-9 and TRBJ2-1; TRBD2 aligns across 10 bases. Trimming cost V 8 bases and J 5 bases; bases outside gene matches: 9. The CDR3 length is 15 residues. Germline V gene lookup returns CDR1 SEHNR and CDR2 FQNEAQ (reference sequence). CDR3 DNA sequence: TGTGCCAGCGAAAGTACTAGCGGGAAGCACAATGAGCAGTTCTTC. Its protein is CASESTSGKHNEQFF.

In this sample, this clonotype turned up a few times. The gene calls are TRBV5-1 and TRBJ2-2, with D perhaps TRBD1 or TRBD2 (5 bases each). This CDR3 is 16 amino acids long. Between the trimmed V and J ends, which lost 8 bases and 1 base, there was a span of 18 bases. CDR1 and CDR2 (germline): SGHRS, YFSETQ. The CDR3 reads CASSTLPRGNTGELFF. The CDR3 region has the DNA TGCGCCAGTAGCACTCTCCCGAGGGGGAACACCGGGGAGCTGTTTTTT.

This chain connects TRBV29-1 to TRBJ2-2, with D possibly TRBD1 on 5 matching bases. The CDR3 has 11 residues. Between the trimmed V and J ends, which lost 7 bases and 3 bases, there was a span of 6 bases. Germline CDR1 is SQVTM and CDR2 is ANQGSEA. CDR3 DNA: TGCAGCGGCAGGGACACCGGGGAGCTGTTTTTT. Residues: CSGRDTGELFF.

The V and J genes are TRBV12-3 or TRBV12-4 and TRBJ2-7, with D unclear. This CDR3 is built from 14 residues. The V end lost 4 bases, the J end lost 6 bases, and 16 bases lay between the germline ends. Here the CDR3 reads CASSSDGFSGEQYF. CDR3 in DNA: TGTGCCAGCAGTTCAGACGGATTTAGTGGCGAGCAGTACTTC.

There are a few counts of this clonotype. The chain links TRBV6-5 to TRBJ2-7, with D unclear. With 8 bases removed from V and 2 bases from J, the gap between germline ends came to 7 bases. The CDR3 is 11 residues long. The germline V gene encodes CDR1 MNHEY and CDR2 SVGAGI. CDR3 amino acids: CASGQTYEQYF. As DNA, the CDR3 is TGTGCCAGCGGTCAGACCTACGAGCAGTACTTC.

CDR3 DNA sequence: TGTGCCAGCAGTGTTAACGGCCTTAATAGCTACACCTTC. Its translation: CASSVNGLNSYTF. The chain links TRBV2 to TRBJ1-2; D unclear. The CDR3 has 13 residues. V lost 4 bases and J 9 bases, leaving 15 bases between the germline ends. CDR1 and CDR2 from the germline V gene are SNHLY and FYNNEI.

The V gene is TRBV6-2 or TRBV6-3, the J gene TRBJ2-2; the match to TRBD1 covers 7 bases. This CDR3 is built from 18 residues. Trimming at V came to 10 bases and at J to 1 base, leaving 18 bases not matched to a gene. The germline V gene has CDR1 MNHEY and CDR2 SVGEGT. The CDR3 DNA reads as TGTGCCATCCGGACAGGTGGGATATTTGGGATGAACACCGGGGAGCTGTTTTTT. Protein: CAIRTGGIFGMNTGELFF.

This chain links TRBV20-1 with TRBJ2-3; D may match TRBD1 or TRBD2 (5 bases each). The CDR3 length is 15 residues. The germline V gene encodes CDR1 DFQATT and CDR2 SNEGSKA (reference sequence). With 3 bases removed from V and 2 bases from J, the gap between germline ends came to 15 bases. As DNA, the CDR3 is TGCAGTGCTAGTCTCTCCCGGGGCTACACAGATACGCAGTATTTT. This sequence encodes CSASLSRGYTDTQYF.

This clonotype was seen more than once but under ten times. The chain employs TRBV11-2 and TRBJ1-1; possibly TRBD1 for D (5 bases). Per germline, CDR1 SGHAT and CDR2 FQNNGV. The CDR3 sequence is 20 residues long. Trimming pared 1 base from V and 0 bases from J, leaving 24 bases between. The CDR3 protein is CASSLGSGSYLDRMNTEAFF. The DNA for the CDR3 is TGTGCCAGCAGCTTAGGTTCAGGGAGCTATCTTGATAGGATGAACACTGAAGCTTTCTTT.

The chain combines TRBV19 with TRBJ1-5; D is uncertain. CDR1 and CDR2 (germline): LNHDA, SQIVND (reference sequence). The ends were cut back, 3 bases at V and 7 bases at J, with 7 bases in the middle. The CDR3 has 12 amino acids. CDR3 residues: CASSIGRQPQHF. The CDR3 DNA reads as TGTGCCAGTAGTATCGGAAGGCAGCCCCAGCATTTT.

The V gene is TRBV20-1, the J gene TRBJ2-3; weak D call: TRBD2 (6 bases). V dropped 5 bases and J dropped 6 bases, with 12 bases sitting between them. Germline V gene sequence: CDR1 DFQATT, CDR2 SNEGSKA (reference sequence). The CDR3 spans 12 residues. This chain's CDR3 is CSAPGLQDTQYF. In nucleotides, the CDR3 is TGCAGTGCTCCGGGACTGCAGGATACGCAGTATTTT.

As concerns this clonotype: The germline gene is not matched at one end of the junction; a read error may be the cause. V and J are TRBV7-7 and TRBJ2-1, with D perhaps matching TRBD1 (6 bases). Germline V gives CDR1 SSHAT, CDR2 FNYEAQ (reference sequence). The CDR3 runs 19 residues. This CDR3 reads CASILDDRRTLLSYNEQFF. CDR3 in DNA: TGTGCTAGCATCCTAGACGACAGGCGGACCCTACTCTCCTACAATGAGCAGTTCTTC. Looking up the rest from reference TRBV7-7 and TRBJ2-1 gives the full variable domain: GAGVSQSPRYKVTKRGQDVTLRCDPISSHATLYWYQQALGQGPEFLTYFNYEAQPDKSGLPSDRFSAERPEGSISTLTIQRTEQRDSAMYRCASILDDRRTLLSYNEQFFGPGTRLTVL.

There are a few counts of this clonotype. The chain couples TRBV10-3 to TRBJ2-7, with unresolved D. The CDR3 totals 12 residues. In germline, CDR1 is ENHRY, CDR2 SYGVKD. V lost 8 bases and J lost 2, with 10 bases in between. The DNA for the CDR3 is TGTGCCATCGCCTCCCTGACCTACGAGCAGTACTTC. Protein product: CAIASLTYEQYF.